This T cell receptor beta chain was recovered during a study of T cells expressing NK-cell markers. Study-level results: CD8+ T cells in a handful of donors included dominant NKG2C+ clonotypes at 1.0-7.0%.

The CDR3 extends over 14 amino acids. CDR1 and CDR2 (germline): SQVTM, ANQGSEA. Notes on this clonotype: Antigen specificity is unknown.

TCRdb processed the 5' RACE reads again and assigns one entry to each CDR3 protein, with no DNA. The table for this sample gives more than 400,000 distinct CDR3 sequences. The chain couples TRBV29-1 to TRBJ2-1; TCRdb's D call, TRBD1, is unchecked because there is no DNA. This TCR came from a woman aged 18-69 years in good health. Sequenced material: blood T cells: a sorted CD56 or NKG2C T cell subset, CD4+ or CD8+ T cells, or bulk PBMC T cells (not recorded which). This CDR3 is CSGNRGYAYNEQFF.